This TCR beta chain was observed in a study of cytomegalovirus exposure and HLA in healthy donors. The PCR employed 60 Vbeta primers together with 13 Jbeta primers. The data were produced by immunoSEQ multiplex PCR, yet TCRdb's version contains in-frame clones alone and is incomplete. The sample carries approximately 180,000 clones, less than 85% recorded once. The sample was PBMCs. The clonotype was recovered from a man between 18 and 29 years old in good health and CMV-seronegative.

The CDR3 DNA sequence: TGTGCCAGCACGGGACAGACGGGAGATACGCAGTATTTT. Its translation is CASTGQTGDTQYF. This chain joins TRBV27 and TRBJ2-3; 7 nucleotides line up with TRBD1. Germline trimming cut 7 bases from V and 5 bases from J; bases unmatched to any gene: 6. Germline V gene data show CDR1 as MNHEY and CDR2 as SMNVEV (reference sequence). The CDR3 has 13 amino acids.